A single sample is the source of the 5 T cell receptor beta chains below, sequenced in a study of cytomegalovirus exposure and HLA in healthy donors. The PCR had 60 Vbeta and 13 Jbeta primers. Libraries were prepared by immunoSEQ multiplex PCR; TCRdb keeps only in-frame clonotypes and omits some of them. The sample has approximately 180,000 clones. Sample: PBMCs. These receptors were taken from a man aged 25 to 40 in good health and CMV-seronegative.

The V and J genes are TRBV28 and TRBJ2-5; 8 bases map to TRBD1. The CDR3 consists of 16 residues. V was pared by 5 bases and J by 2 bases, with 10 bases of the junction left unmatched. In germline, CDR1 is MDHEN, CDR2 SYDVKM. CDR3 protein: CASSPSFRGQQETQYF. CDR3 in DNA: TGTGCCAGCAGTCCCTCATTCAGGGGGCAACAAGAGACCCAGTACTTC. Looking up the rest from reference TRBV28 and TRBJ2-5 gives the full variable domain: DVKVTQSSRYLVKRTGEKVFLECVQDMDHENMFWYRQDPGLGLRLIYFSYDVKMKEKGDIPEGYSVSREKKERFSLILESASTNQTSMYLCASSPSFRGQQETQYFGPGTRLLVL.

The J gene is TRBJ2-5, the V gene TRBV10-1, with TRBD1 matching 7 bases. With the DNA end fitting TRBJ2-7 better, the J assignment may be wrong. The CDR3 sequence is 14 residues long. The V gene's germline CDR1 is WNHNN and CDR2 SYGVQD (reference sequence). CDR3 sequence: CASSEQGKDSEQYF. Written as DNA, the CDR3 is TGCGCCAGCAGTGAACAGGGGAAGGATAGCGAGCAGTACTTC.

The rearrangement uses TRBV19 and TRBJ1-1; 8 bases are a match to TRBD1. This CDR3 is built from 20 residues. Per germline, CDR1 LNHDA and CDR2 SQIVND (reference sequence). J lost 0 bases, V lost 5 bases, and 20 bases had no gene match. In DNA form, the CDR3 reads TGTGCCAGTAGTGTAGGGACAGGAAGGTGGGGGTTCAAAGTGAACACTGAAGCTTTCTTT. Protein product: CASSVGTGRWGFKVNTEAFF.

CDR3 in amino acids: CASSQDGGDWGTDTQYF. CDR3 nucleotide sequence: TGCGCCAGCAGCCAAGATGGAGGGGATTGGGGCACAGATACGCAGTATTTT. V usage is TRBV4-3 and J usage is TRBJ2-3; perhaps TRBD2 as D (6 bases). The CDR3 has 17 amino acids. The ends were cut back, 0 bases at V and 1 base at J, with 14 bases in the middle. CDR1 and CDR2 (germline): LGHNA, YSLEER.

The chain is built from TRBV18 and TRBJ1-1; weak D call: TRBD1 (6 bases). Germline CDR1 reads KGHSH; CDR2 reads LQKENI. The ends were cut back, 1 base at V and 3 bases at J, with 12 bases in the middle. The CDR3 is 15 amino acids. CDR3 region: CASSPLVAGDTEAFF. In nucleotides, the CDR3 is TGTGCCAGCTCACCACTTGTGGCAGGGGACACTGAAGCTTTCTTT.